What follows is one T cell receptor beta chain and its context. Antigen unknown. A much larger clone lies a single base off, so this may be a read error. The record originates from a study of blood T cells in healthy people across ages. Whole-study findings and limits: Strongly correlated with naive T cell percentage was TCR beta diversity.

Investigators took roughly 9.5 milliliters of peripheral blood from every donor. This CDR3 comprises 14 residues. From germline, CDR1 is SGHRS and CDR2 YFSETQ. V was cut by 0 bases and J by 13 bases, with 17 bases left in between. Then a second PCR, running roughly 7 to 11 cycles, was carried out with a sample-barcoded 5' primer and a J-beta primer mix. MiXCR, run by TCRdb on the 5' RACE reads, gives a single entry per CDR3 protein. The sample has about 1.6 million distinct CDR3 sequences, about 31% seen once. The TCR originated in a woman aged 25 to 39 in good health. The J gene is TRBJ2-4, the V gene TRBV5-1, with unresolved D. The sample consisted of blood. In nucleotides, the CDR3 is TGCGCCAGCAGCTTGGTGGGAAGTGGCTACAAGCAGTACTTC. It translates to CASSLVGSGYKQYF.